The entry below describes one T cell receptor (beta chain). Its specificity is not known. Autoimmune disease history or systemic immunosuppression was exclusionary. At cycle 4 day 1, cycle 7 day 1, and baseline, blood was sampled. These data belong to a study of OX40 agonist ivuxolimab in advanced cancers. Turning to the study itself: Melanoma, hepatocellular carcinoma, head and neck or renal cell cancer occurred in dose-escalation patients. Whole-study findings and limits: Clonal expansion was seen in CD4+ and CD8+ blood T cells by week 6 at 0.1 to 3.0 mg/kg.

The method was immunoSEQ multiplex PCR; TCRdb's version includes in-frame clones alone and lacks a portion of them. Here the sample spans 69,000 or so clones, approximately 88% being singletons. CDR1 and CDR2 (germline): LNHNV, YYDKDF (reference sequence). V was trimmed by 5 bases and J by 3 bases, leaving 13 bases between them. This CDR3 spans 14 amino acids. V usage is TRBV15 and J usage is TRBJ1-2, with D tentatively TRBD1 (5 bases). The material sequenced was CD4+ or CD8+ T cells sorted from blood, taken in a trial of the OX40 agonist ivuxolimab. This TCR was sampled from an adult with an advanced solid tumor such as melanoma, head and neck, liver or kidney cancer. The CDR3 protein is CATSRGGADYGYTF. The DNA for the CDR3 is TGTGCCACCAGCCGGGGTGGGGCAGACTATGGCTACACCTTC.